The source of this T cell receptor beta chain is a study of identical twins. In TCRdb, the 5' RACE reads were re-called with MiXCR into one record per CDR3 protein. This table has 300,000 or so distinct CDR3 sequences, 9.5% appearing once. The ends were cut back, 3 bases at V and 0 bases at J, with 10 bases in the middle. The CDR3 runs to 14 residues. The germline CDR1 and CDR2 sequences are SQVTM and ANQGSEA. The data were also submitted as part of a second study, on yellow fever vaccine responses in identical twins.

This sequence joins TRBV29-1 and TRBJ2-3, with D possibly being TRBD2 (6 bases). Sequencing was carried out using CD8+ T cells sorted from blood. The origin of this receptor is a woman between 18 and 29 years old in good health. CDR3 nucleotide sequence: TGCAGCGTTGAGGGGCGGGGAAGCACAGATACGCAGTATTTT. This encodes CSVEGRGSTDTQYF.